This T cell receptor beta chain was retrieved from a study of T cell repertoires in cytomegalovirus infection. This clonotype is a singleton in its sample. Its antigen is unidentified. In TCRdb, the reads were re-called with MiXCR into one record per CDR3 protein. The data hold tens of thousands of distinct CDR3 sequences, with 20% observed a single time. CDR1 is MNHEY and CDR2 is SMNVEV in the germline V gene (reference sequence). This CDR3 is built from 14 residues. Trimming removed 3 bases from V and 2 bases from J, with 8 bases in between. Sequenced material: CD8+ T cells from cultured PBMCs, taken from culture after CMV antigen stimulation. V is TRBV27 and J is TRBJ2-1; no definite D call. This receptor was identified in a human donor in good health (CMV status not recorded). Some clones in this sample may be carry-over from other donors' samples. The CDR3 DNA is TGTGCCAGCAGTTTGACACCCCCCTACAATGAGCAGTTCTTC. Translated, it gives CASSLTPPYNEQFF.